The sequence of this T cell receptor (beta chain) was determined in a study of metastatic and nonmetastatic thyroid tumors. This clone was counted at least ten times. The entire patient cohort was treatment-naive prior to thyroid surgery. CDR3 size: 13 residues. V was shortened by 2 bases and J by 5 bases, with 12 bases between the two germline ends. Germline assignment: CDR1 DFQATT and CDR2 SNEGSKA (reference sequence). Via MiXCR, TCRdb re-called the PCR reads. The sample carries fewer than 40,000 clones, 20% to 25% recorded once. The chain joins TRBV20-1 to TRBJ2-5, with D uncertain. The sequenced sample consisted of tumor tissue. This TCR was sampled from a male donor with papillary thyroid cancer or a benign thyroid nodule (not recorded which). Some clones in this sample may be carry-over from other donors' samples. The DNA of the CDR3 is TGCAGTGCTAGACAAGAAGTGTTTGAGACCCAGTACTTC. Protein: CSARQEVFETQYF.